This T cell receptor (beta chain) appears in the sequencing data of a study of CD8+CD57+ T cells in acquired aplastic anemia. Study details: DNA per sorted CD4+ or CD8+ sample ranged about 0.17 to 30 ug, averaging roughly 3.5 ug. Where healthy donors were concerned, CD4+ cells averaged approximately 9.9 million reads.

CDR1 DFQATT and CDR2 SNEGSKA come from the germline V gene (reference sequence). The CDR3 contains 13 residues. Concerning this clonotype: The junction departs from the called germline gene at one end, perhaps through a read error.

Investigators profiled TCR beta VDJ and CDR3 from genomic DNA template. TCRdb redid the calling of the reads with MiXCR, one entry per CDR3 protein. The sample records approximately 380,000 distinct CDR3 sequences, 55% to 70% being singletons. The TCR was taken from a human donor in good health, serving as a control. The chain is built from TRBV20-1 and TRBJ1-1, with D hard to call. The specimen sequenced was sorted CD4+, CD8+, or CD8+CD57+ T cells (not recorded which) from PBMCs. CDR3 in amino acids: CSATTHLNAEAFF. Written as DNA, the CDR3 is TGCAGTGCCACCACCCACCTGAACGCTGAAGCTTTCTTT.